The clone carrying this TCR beta chain qualifies as medium-sized. The target antigen is unknown. Time point: sample taken at primary tumor resection. This CDR3 comprises 14 residues. Trimming took 5 bases from V and 7 from J, leaving 15 bases between them. The germline V gene encodes CDR1 SQVTM and CDR2 ANQGSEA. The data are from a study of spatial heterogeneity in lung cancer. Regarding the study as a whole: The study found that expanded intratumoral alpha and beta TCR counts tracked tumor mutation counts.

Each CDR3 protein gets one entry after TCRdb re-called the 5' RACE reads with MiXCR. This sample has 1,600 or so distinct CDR3 sequences; 13% occur once, and the top ten carry approximately 42%. The material was lung tumor tissue, obtained at surgery. This TCR derives from a male donor with early-stage non-small cell lung cancer. V is TRBV29-1 and J is TRBJ1-6; a weak D match, TRBD1 (5 bases). The DNA of the CDR3 is TGCAGCGTTCGGGTAGGGGACTCCAATTCACCCCTCCACTTT. Amino acid sequence: CSVRVGDSNSPLHF.